A single sample is the source of the 7 T cell receptor beta chains below, sequenced in a study of siplizumab effects on memory and regulatory T cells. TCRdb's copy holds only in-frame clones and misses some; the assay was immunoSEQ multiplex PCR. The sample carries around 110,000 clones, approximately 94% recorded once. The source material was non-Treg CD4+ T cells sorted from blood. These receptors all come from a human donor in good health.

The chain couples TRBV15 to TRBJ1-5; D is uncertain. Germline lookup yields CDR1 LNHNV and CDR2 YYDKDF (reference sequence). This CDR3 contains 13 residues. V lost 0 bases, J lost 6 bases, and 6 bases lay in between. CDR3 in amino acids: CATSRDHPQPQHF. DNA of the CDR3: TGTGCCACCAGCAGAGATCACCCTCAGCCCCAGCATTTT.

This rearrangement joins TRBV25-1 to TRBJ1-1; the D gene is possibly TRBD1 (5 bases). The germline CDR1 and CDR2 sequences are MGHDK and SYGVNS. The CDR3 length is 14 residues. Trimming took 4 bases from V and 4 from J, leaving 13 bases between them. CDR3 in DNA: TGTGCCAGCAGTGTCAACGACAGAGCCACTGAAGCTTTCTTT. Its translation: CASSVNDRATEAFF.

This chain joins TRBV9 and TRBJ2-2; 9 bases agree with TRBD1. This CDR3 contains 14 residues. Germline V gene sequence: CDR1 SGDLS, CDR2 YYNGEE. V was clipped by 5 bases and J by 5 bases; unmatched bases: 4. CDR3 sequence reads: CASRRQGDTGELFF. CDR3 sequence (DNA): TGTGCCAGCAGACGACAGGGGGATACCGGGGAGCTGTTTTTT.

The rearrangement joins TRBV28 to TRBJ1-6, with D hard to call. Per the germline V gene, CDR1 is MDHEN and CDR2 is SYDVKM. Trimming took off 6 bases at V and 6 bases at J, with 9 bases between the two ends. This CDR3 contains 13 residues. The DNA for the CDR3 is TGTGCCAGCAGACAAGGGATTAATTCACCCCTCCACTTT. It translates to CASRQGINSPLHF. Using reference TRBV28 and TRBJ1-6 for the parts outside the CDR3, the full variable domain is DVKVTQSSRYLVKRTGEKVFLECVQDMDHENMFWYRQDPGLGLRLIYFSYDVKMKEKGDIPEGYSVSREKKERFSLILESASTNQTSMYLCASRQGINSPLHFGNGTRLTVT.

The genes are TRBV27 and TRBJ2-5; no definite D call. This CDR3 has 13 residues. From germline, CDR1 is MNHEY and CDR2 SMNVEV (reference sequence). Trimming left V 7 bases short and J 2 bases short, with 11 bases between. In nucleotides, the CDR3 is TGTGCCAGCACCCCTTCACTGCAAGAGACCCAGTACTTC. Encoded protein: CASTPSLQETQYF.

V gene TRBV27 combines with J gene TRBJ1-4, with 7 positions matching TRBD1. This CDR3 is 14 amino acids long. V gave up 1 base and J gave up 7 bases; unmatched junction bases: 3. Germline V gives CDR1 MNHEY, CDR2 SMNVEV (reference sequence). The CDR3 here is CASSLLGTVEKLFF. For the CDR3, the DNA is TGTGCCAGCAGTTTATTGGGGACAGTTGAAAAACTGTTTTTT.

The chain recombines TRBV11-2 with TRBJ2-1; TRBD1 is a possible D gene (5 bases). Per the germline V gene, CDR1 is SGHAT and CDR2 is FQNNGV. V lost 5 bases and J lost 9, with 11 bases in between. This CDR3 spans 12 amino acids. The CDR3 DNA is TGTGCCAGCAGCCTAGGGGCCTCTGAGCAGTTCTTC. Translated: CASSLGASEQFF.